Described below is a single TCR beta chain sequence and its context. The data originate from a study of blood T cell repertoires in COVID-19. In the study overall: The United States, Italy and Spain provided the acute and convalescent COVID-19 samples. Sources were T cells, B-cell-depleted T cells, or PBMCs; the material itself was cDNA or gDNA.

Method: immunoSEQ multiplex PCR; TCRdb's copy keeps in-frame clones and lacks some. The table has under 150,000 clones, 84% seen once. Cohort allocation depended upon clinical history that participants reported. From germline, CDR1 is LNHDA and CDR2 SQIVND (reference sequence). Trimming removed 6 bases from V and 6 bases from J; junction bases left unmatched: 14. The CDR3 length is 17 residues. The origin of this receptor is a woman in her 50s who had been exposed to COVID-19. The V call is TRBV19, the J call TRBJ2-2; the match to TRBD2 covers 9 bases. Source material: PBMCs or T cells enriched from blood (not recorded which). DNA of the CDR3: TGTGCCAGTAGATCCTTCGCGGGGGGGCGTTTATCCGGGGAGCTGTTTTTT. It yields the protein CASRSFAGGRLSGELFF.